The 15 T cell receptor beta chains presented below share a single source sample, sequenced in a study of blood T cell repertoires in COVID-19. Some clones are missing from TCRdb's copy, which holds only in-frame ones; the method was immunoSEQ multiplex PCR. The table has roughly 170,000 clones, roughly 80% seen once. Material: peripheral blood. These receptors were collected from a human donor in a cohort sampled during active COVID-19.

The chain joins TRBV7-9 to TRBJ2-1; a possible D gene is TRBD1 (6 bases). Per germline, CDR1 SEHNR and CDR2 FQNEAQ (reference sequence). This CDR3 is built from 14 residues. The ends were cut back, 11 bases at V and 0 bases at J, with 14 bases in the middle. The CDR3 protein is CAGDTGSSYNEQFF. The DNA of the CDR3 is TGTGCCGGGGATACAGGGAGCTCCTACAATGAGCAGTTCTTC. Filled out from reference TRBV7-9 and TRBJ2-1, the complete variable domain reads DTGVSQNPRHKITKRGQNVTFRCDPISEHNRLYWYRQTLGQGPEFLTYFQNEAQLEKSRLLSDRFSAERPKGSFSTLEIQRTEQGDSAMYLCAGDTGSSYNEQFFGPGTRLTVL.

The chain recombines TRBV7-6 with TRBJ1-4; D unclear. CDR1 and CDR2 from the germline V gene are SGHVS and FNYEAQ. Trimming removed 3 bases from V and 8 bases from J, with 10 bases in between. The CDR3 runs 13 residues. CDR3 sequence reads: CASSLRGWEKLFF. The CDR3 DNA reads TGTGCCAGCAGCTTGCGGGGATGGGAAAAACTGTTTTTT. Filled out from reference TRBV7-6 and TRBJ1-4, the complete variable domain reads GAGVSQSPRYKVTKRGQDVALRCDPISGHVSLYWYRQALGQGPEFLTYFNYEAQQDKSGLPNDRFSAERPEGSISTLTIQRTEQRDSAMYRCASSLRGWEKLFFGSGTQLSVL.

The V and J genes are TRBV6-5 and TRBJ2-1; the match to TRBD2 covers 13 bases. The CDR3 extends over 15 amino acids. The V gene end was trimmed by 1 base and the J gene end by 8 bases; junction bases not matched to a gene: 2. Looked up from germline, CDR1 is MNHEY and CDR2 is SVGAGI. For the CDR3, the DNA is TGTGCCAGCAGTTACTTAGGACTAGCGGGGGATGAGCAGTTCTTC. Amino acids: CASSYLGLAGDEQFF.

This clone was detected once. This chain joins TRBV19 and TRBJ1-2; 8 bases align to TRBD1. This CDR3 spans 18 amino acids. Unmatched junction bases numbered 16, after V lost 5 bases and J lost 2 bases. Germline V lookup: CDR1 LNHDA, CDR2 SQIVND (reference sequence). CDR3 bases: TGTGCCAGTAGTCTTTTCCCCCTCGGACAGGGAGTCAACTATGGCTACACCTTC. Translated, it gives CASSLFPLGQGVNYGYTF.

The V and J genes are TRBV4-1 and TRBJ2-4; perhaps TRBD2 as D (6 bases). V lost 1 base to trimming and J lost 4 bases, with 11 bases between them. The CDR3 loop spans 15 amino acids. In germline, CDR1 is MGHRA, CDR2 YSYEKL. The CDR3 coding sequence is TGCGCCAGCAGCCAAGTTGGGGACTCTAAAAACATTCAGTACTTC. Protein sequence: CASSQVGDSKNIQYF.

This chain joins TRBV6-5 and TRBJ1-2; TRBD1 matches at 10 bases. This CDR3 comprises 14 residues. Trimming cost V 6 bases and J 7 bases; bases outside gene matches: 8. CDR1 is MNHEY, CDR2 SVGAGI, per germline. The CDR3 coding sequence is TGTGCCAGCAGAACATGGGACAGGGGCATTGGCTACACCTTC. Translating it yields CASRTWDRGIGYTF.

The gene calls are TRBV6-4 and TRBJ1-2; tentative D call: TRBD1 (6 bases). V dropped 6 bases and J dropped 11 bases, with 16 bases sitting between them. This CDR3 contains 12 residues. CDR1 is MRHNA and CDR2 is SNTAGT in the germline V gene. As DNA, the CDR3 is TGTGCCAGCAGCGAAACAGGGATGGGATACACCTTC. It is translated as CASSETGMGYTF.

CDR3 amino acids: CAISLNTDTQYF. The CDR3 nucleotides read TGTGCCATCAGCTTAAACACAGATACGCAGTATTTT. The rearrangement links TRBV10-3 to TRBJ2-3, with D unclear. V was trimmed by 6 bases and J by 2 bases, leaving 6 bases between them. This CDR3 region has 12 residues. Germline V lookup: CDR1 ENHRY, CDR2 SYGVKD.

This rearrangement joins TRBV5-1 to TRBJ1-1, with 9 bases identical to TRBD1. Germline lookup yields CDR1 SGHRS and CDR2 YFSETQ. J lost 7 bases, V lost 4 bases, and 5 bases had no gene match. The CDR3 loop spans 13 amino acids. The CDR3 here is CASSLGTGLEAFF. The CDR3 DNA sequence: TGCGCCAGCAGCCTCGGGACAGGGCTTGAAGCTTTCTTT.

The chain links TRBV2 to TRBJ2-1, with 9 positions matching TRBD1. With 6 bases clipped from V and 4 bases from J, the junction kept 7 bases outside the gene matches. The CDR3 spans 15 residues. Germline-derived CDR1 and CDR2 are SNHLY and FYNNEI. The CDR3: CASRAGQGQYNEQFF. The CDR3 DNA follows: TGTGCCAGCAGGGCGGGACAGGGTCAGTACAATGAGCAGTTCTTC.

The rearrangement links TRBV7-3 to TRBJ2-2, with TRBD1 matching over 9 bases. The V gene's germline CDR1 is SGHTA and CDR2 FQGTGA. CDR3 length: 17 residues. V was pared by 5 bases and J by 0 bases, with 7 bases of the junction left unmatched. CDR3 nucleotides: TGTGCCAGCAGCCCGGAGGGACAGGGTGCGAACACCGGGGAGCTGTTTTTT. Residues: CASSPEGQGANTGELFF.

The chain uses TRBV2 and TRBJ2-3, with D perhaps matching TRBD2 (6 bases). V was clipped by 6 bases and J by 5 bases, with 15 bases between them. The germline CDR1 and CDR2 sequences are SNHLY and FYNNEI. This CDR3 has 14 amino acids. The CDR3 DNA is TGTGCCAGCAGGATCTCTGTGGGGGGAGATACGCAGTATTTT. It yields the protein CASRISVGGDTQYF.

The chain has TRBV11-1 and TRBJ2-3; 7 bases line up with TRBD1. Germline V lookup: CDR1 SGHAT, CDR2 FQDESV (reference sequence). V was clipped by 5 bases and J by 0 bases; unmatched bases: 5. This CDR3 contains 15 residues. The CDR3 reads CASSHDRASTDTQYF. The CDR3 region has the DNA TGTGCCAGCAGCCACGACAGGGCCAGCACAGATACGCAGTATTTT.

This clone was counted between two and nine times. The chain uses TRBV9 and TRBJ2-3; 11 bases are shared with TRBD2. The CDR3 runs 16 residues. V lost 4 bases and J lost 1; bases outside the gene matches: 5. Germline V gene data show CDR1 as SGDLS and CDR2 as YYNGEE. CDR3 in amino acids: CASSPPGLAGTDTQYF. The CDR3 DNA reads as TGTGCCAGCAGCCCACCGGGACTAGCGGGCACAGATACGCAGTATTTT.

The gene calls are TRBV4-1 and TRBJ2-5, with 7 bases aligning to TRBD1. Per the germline V gene, CDR1 is MGHRA and CDR2 is YSYEKL. The CDR3 sequence is 18 residues long. After removal of 5 bases from V and 1 base from J, the junction contained 16 bases not matched to a gene. DNA of the CDR3: TGCGCCAGCAGCTTCAGTCCCCGTAGACAGGGTTTCCAAGAGACCCAGTACTTC. Protein: CASSFSPRRQGFQETQYF.